This T cell receptor (beta chain) stems from a study of blood T cells in healthy people across ages. The CDR3 extends over 14 amino acids. Germline assignment: CDR1 DFQATT and CDR2 SNEGSKA (reference sequence). V was cut by 3 bases and J by 1 base, with 12 bases left in between. Using a J-beta primer mix together with a sample-barcoded 5' primer, a second PCR was run for roughly 7 to 11 cycles. Each CDR3 protein is one row after TCRdb ran MiXCR on the 5' RACE reads. The data contain hundreds of thousands of distinct CDR3 sequences, around 45% of them seen just once; the ten biggest clones take up around 32%.

The V and J genes are TRBV20-1 and TRBJ1-1; maybe TRBD1 (5 bases). The source of this sequence is a woman aged 55-70 years in good health. The source material was blood. The CDR3 loop is CSASLRQSNTEAFF. The CDR3 DNA sequence: TGCAGTGCTAGCCTTCGACAGTCGAACACTGAAGCTTTCTTT.